The 9 T cell receptor beta chains below come from one sample, sequenced in a study of PD-1 blockade in classical Hodgkin lymphoma (dated by TCRdb to about 2020). The time point label for this specimen denotes: cycle 1 day 1 (C1D1), immediately before nivolumab initiation. Every trial patient had relapsed following autologous stem cell transplantation, and prior brentuximab vedotin exposure was what differed among cohorts A, B and C. Preparation of the library involved the immunoSEQ multiplex PCR assay. As stored in TCRdb, this immuneACCESS dataset retains in-frame rearrangements with V and J assigned. A fraction of the clones does not appear; measured against another copy, unresolved V genes explain less than half of the discrepancy, and the remainder lacks a known reason. In this sample the table shows tens of thousands of clones, 78% of which occur a single time. The ten largest clones take up around 15% of the sample.

The sample here was peripheral blood mononuclear cells (PBMCs), taken at baseline. These receptors were taken from a human donor with classical Hodgkin lymphoma.

This chain joins TRBV21-1 and TRBJ2-2. TRBV21-1 is given as a pseudogene. This CDR3 contains 15 residues. The CDR3 protein is CASSTCTGTLGELFF. The DNA of the CDR3 is TGTGCCAGCAGCACGTGCACCGGGACCTTGGGGGAGCTGTTTTTT.

This clone was found once. This sequence joins TRBV29-1 and TRBJ2-1; TRBD2 aligns across 9 bases. The germline gives CDR1 SQVTM, CDR2 ANQGSEA. The CDR3 length is 17 residues. V gave up 4 bases and J gave up 5 bases; unmatched junction bases: 15. CDR3 amino acids: CSVGGRGGFNINNEQFF. The CDR3 DNA sequence: TGCAGCGTTGGTGGGCGGGGGGGATTCAACATCAACAATGAGCAGTTCTTC.

The chain employs TRBV5-6 and TRBJ1-2, with D unclear. Trimming cost V 0 bases and J 7 bases, with 7 bases left between them. Germline loops: CDR1 SGHDT, CDR2 YYEEEE. This CDR3 is 12 amino acids long. The CDR3, as DNA: TGTGCCAGCAGCTTGGGGGAGTCTGGCTACACCTTC. Translating it yields CASSLGESGYTF.

V and J are TRBV4-3 and TRBJ2-1, with TRBD2 matching 9 bases. Trimming took 4 bases from V and 7 from J; bases not matched to a gene: 23. The CDR3 has 20 residues. Germline V lookup: CDR1 LGHNA, CDR2 YSLEER. This CDR3 is CASSPRPVIAGAQRWNEQFF. DNA for the CDR3: TGCGCCAGCAGCCCGCGCCCCGTTATAGCGGGGGCCCAGCGGTGGAATGAGCAGTTCTTC.

With respect to this clone: One base away lies a much larger clone, so this may be a sequencing read error. The same CDR3 arises from other DNA sequences in this sample as well. The chain carries TRBV11-2 and TRBJ2-3; D ambiguous. Germline V gene lookup returns CDR1 SGHAT and CDR2 FQNNGV. The ends were cut back, 1 base at V and 1 base at J, with 3 bases in the middle. This CDR3 is built from 13 residues. CDR3 protein: CASSLGGTDTQYF. The CDR3 DNA follows: TGTGCCAGCAGCTTAGGGGGCACAGATACGCAGTATTTT.

The rearrangement uses TRBV19 and TRBJ2-5; D uncertain. This CDR3 is 13 amino acids long. Trimming removed 5 bases from V and 2 bases from J, with 9 bases in between. Germline lookup yields CDR1 LNHDA and CDR2 SQIVND (reference sequence). The CDR3 nucleotides are TGTGCCAGTAGTGTTGACGGGCAAGAGACCCAGTACTTC. This encodes CASSVDGQETQYF.

This clone was found a few times. The J gene is TRBJ2-7, the V gene TRBV7-6, with a tentative D call TRBD2 (5 bases). V dropped 5 bases and J dropped 3 bases, with 17 bases sitting between them. From germline, CDR1 is SGHVS and CDR2 FNYEAQ. This CDR3 has 15 residues. In DNA form, the CDR3 reads TGTGCCAGCAGCCCGGGGATTGGGGAAGGCTACGAGCAGTACTTC. It codes for CASSPGIGEGYEQYF.

This sequence joins TRBV7-2 and TRBJ1-6; 9 bases line up with TRBD1. V lost 6 bases, J lost 7 bases, and 10 bases stayed unmatched. Germline values: CDR1 SGHTA, CDR2 FQGNSA. This CDR3 region has 16 residues. The DNA of the CDR3 is TGTGCCAGCAGACTACTTTCGGGACAGGGAAATTCACCCCTCCACTTT. Its protein product is CASRLLSGQGNSPLHF.

The rearrangement uses TRBV19 and TRBJ1-6; D is perhaps TRBD1 (5 bases). Germline CDR1 is LNHDA and CDR2 is SQIVND (reference sequence). With 0 bases removed from V and 6 bases from J, the gap between germline ends came to 15 bases. This CDR3 contains 17 residues. The CDR3 here is CASSIDLETATNSPLHF. As DNA, the CDR3 is TGTGCCAGTAGTATAGATCTCGAGACAGCCACTAATTCACCCCTCCACTTT. The complete variable domain, with remaining parts taken from reference TRBV19 and TRBJ1-6, reads DGGITQSPKYLFRKEGQNVTLSCEQNLNHDAMYWYRQDPGQGLRLIYYSQIVNDFQKGDIAEGYSVSREKKESFPLTVTSAQKNPTAFYLCASSIDLETATNSPLHFGNGTRLTVT.